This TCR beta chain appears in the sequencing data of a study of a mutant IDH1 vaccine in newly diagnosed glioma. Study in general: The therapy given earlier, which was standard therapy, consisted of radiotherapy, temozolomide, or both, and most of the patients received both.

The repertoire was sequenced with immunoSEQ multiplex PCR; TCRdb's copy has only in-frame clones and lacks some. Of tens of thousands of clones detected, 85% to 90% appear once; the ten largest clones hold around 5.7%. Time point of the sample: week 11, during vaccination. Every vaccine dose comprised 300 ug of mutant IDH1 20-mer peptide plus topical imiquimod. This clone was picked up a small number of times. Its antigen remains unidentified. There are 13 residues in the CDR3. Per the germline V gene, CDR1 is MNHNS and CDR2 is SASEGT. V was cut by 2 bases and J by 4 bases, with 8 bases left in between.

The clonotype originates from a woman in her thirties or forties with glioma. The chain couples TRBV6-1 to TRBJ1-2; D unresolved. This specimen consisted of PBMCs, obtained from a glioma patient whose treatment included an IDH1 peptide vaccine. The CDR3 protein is CASSESEAYGYTF. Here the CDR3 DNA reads TGTGCCAGCAGTGAAAGCGAAGCCTATGGCTACACCTTC.